One and the same sample provided the 14 T cell receptor beta chains below, sequenced in a study of radiotherapy plus CTLA-4 blockade in lung cancer. The table came from immunoSEQ multiplex PCR; TCRdb's copy has only in-frame clones and leaves some out. This table holds tens of thousands of clones, around 87% found once. The sequences come from peripheral blood, collected from a patient treated with radiotherapy plus ipilimumab. All receptors derive from a human donor with non-small cell lung cancer who had stable disease on radiotherapy plus ipilimumab.

The chain carries TRBV19 and TRBJ2-1, with 10 bases fitting TRBD1. The CDR3 sequence is 17 residues long. Germline V CDR1 and CDR2: LNHDA, SQIVND (reference sequence). J was trimmed by 6 bases and V by 5 bases; bases with no gene match: 13. In DNA, the CDR3 is TGTGCCAGTAGTCCTGGGACAGGGGCTTTACAGGTCAATGAGCAGTTCTTC. This encodes CASSPGTGALQVNEQFF.

This chain joins TRBV7-9 and TRBJ1-2, with 9 bases matching TRBD1. CDR1 and CDR2 from the germline V gene are SEHNR and FQNEAQ (reference sequence). CDR3 length: 13 residues. Germline trimming cut 2 bases from V and 8 bases from J; bases unmatched to any gene: 3. The CDR3 sequence: CASSLNRGQGYTF. The CDR3 DNA reads as TGTGCCAGCAGCTTAAACAGGGGGCAGGGCTACACCTTC.

The genes are TRBV19 and TRBJ2-1, with 11 bases fitting TRBD2. V was pared by 4 bases and J by 3 bases, with 8 bases of the junction left unmatched. The CDR3 has 17 amino acids. Germline values: CDR1 LNHDA, CDR2 SQIVND (reference sequence). CDR3 loop: CASSTVLLAGGYNEQFF. The DNA for the CDR3 is TGTGCCAGTAGTACCGTCCTTCTAGCGGGGGGCTACAATGAGCAGTTCTTC.

The chain carries TRBV7-2 and TRBJ1-5; D may be TRBD1 (6 bases). The CDR3 has 15 amino acids. Germline lookup yields CDR1 SGHTA and CDR2 FQGNSA. Trimming took off 6 bases at V and 9 bases at J, with 21 bases between the two ends. CDR3 amino acids: CASSPSGGARWPQHF. The DNA of the CDR3 is TGTGCCAGCAGTCCAAGTGGGGGGGCCCGATGGCCCCAGCATTTT.

This clone has only one observation. The rearrangement joins TRBV4-2 to TRBJ2-1, with D unresolved. V lost 0 bases and J 12 bases, leaving 9 bases between the germline ends. This CDR3 spans 12 amino acids. Germline values: CDR1 LGHNA, CDR2 YNFKEQ. This CDR3 reads CASSQEWVGQFF. CDR3 coding DNA: TGTGCCAGCAGCCAAGAGTGGGTGGGGCAGTTCTTC.

The chain uses TRBV5-1 and TRBJ2-6, with D maybe TRBD1 (6 bases). Germline loops: CDR1 SGHRS, CDR2 YFSETQ. V dropped 0 bases and J dropped 2 bases, with 9 bases sitting between them. The CDR3 covers 16 residues. CDR3 nucleotides: TGCGCCAGCAGCTTGGCCGCAGGGGCTGGGGCCAACGTCCTGACTTTC. Its protein product is CASSLAAGAGANVLTF.

This chain uses TRBV6-1 with TRBJ1-5, with D unclear. CDR1 MNHNS and CDR2 SASEGT come from the germline V gene. CDR3 length equals 17 residues. V was trimmed by 1 base and J by 0 bases, leaving 13 bases between them. This CDR3 is CASSEVWPSSSNQPQHF. The CDR3 DNA follows: TGTGCCAGCAGTGAAGTTTGGCCGTCGAGTAGCAATCAGCCCCAGCATTTT.

This clone appeared a few times. The chain couples TRBV27 to TRBJ2-2; tentative D call: TRBD1 (6 bases). V dropped 3 bases and J dropped 4 bases, with 12 bases sitting between them. This CDR3 is built from 15 residues. Germline CDR1 reads MNHEY; CDR2 reads SMNVEV (reference sequence). The CDR3 is CASSFLTGTTGELFF. CDR3 in DNA: TGTGCCAGCAGTTTCTTAACAGGGACCACCGGGGAGCTGTTTTTT.

J is TRBJ1-2 and V is TRBV28; 7 bases line up with TRBD1. The CDR3 contains 15 residues. Germline CDR1 reads MDHEN; CDR2 reads SYDVKM. The junction had 10 bases not matched to a gene; V was cut back by 5 bases and J by 4 bases. CDR3 residues: CASSIPTGQIYGYTF. CDR3 nucleotides: TGTGCCAGCAGTATACCGACAGGGCAGATCTATGGCTACACCTTC.

The chain employs TRBV18 and TRBJ2-7; D gene uncertain. The CDR3 sequence is 13 residues long. Between the trimmed V and J ends, which lost 4 bases and 6 bases, there was a span of 13 bases. Germline V gene lookup returns CDR1 KGHSH and CDR2 LQKENI. CDR3 DNA: TGTGCCAGCTCACGAAAATCAGGATCCGAGCAGTACTTC. Translating it yields CASSRKSGSEQYF.

J is TRBJ2-6 and V is TRBV27; 8 bases map to TRBD1. CDR1 MNHEY and CDR2 SMNVEV come from the germline V gene (reference sequence). Losses at the gene ends were 2 bases for V and 0 bases for J; bases not matched to a gene: 6. CDR3 length equals 18 residues. CDR3 residues: CASSLVRTGYSGANVLTF. The CDR3 DNA follows: TGTGCCAGCAGTTTAGTTCGGACAGGGTACTCTGGGGCCAACGTCCTGACTTTC.

This chain links TRBV7-6 with TRBJ2-3; D is undetermined. This CDR3 is 11 amino acids long. V gave up 6 bases and J gave up 2 bases, with 3 bases separating them. Germline loops: CDR1 SGHVS, CDR2 FNYEAQ. The CDR3 protein is CASSVTDTQYF. CDR3 nucleotides: TGTGCCAGCAGTGTCACAGATACGCAGTATTTT.

The J gene is TRBJ2-7, the V gene TRBV15; no reliable D call. The CDR3 is 12 residues long. The V end was cut by 4 bases, the J end by 4 bases, with 8 bases between. CDR1 and CDR2 from the germline V gene are LNHNV and YYDKDF (reference sequence). The CDR3 bases are TGTGCCACCAGCACGGACGGATACGAGCAGTACTTC. Encoded protein: CATSTDGYEQYF.

The chain joins TRBV5-1 to TRBJ1-1; tentatively, D is TRBD1 (5 bases). The V end was cut by 3 bases, the J end by 0 bases, with 12 bases between. Germline CDR1 and CDR2: SGHRS and YFSETQ. The CDR3 runs to 15 residues. The CDR3 is CASSSVDSLNTEAFF. CDR3 in DNA: TGCGCCAGCAGCTCAGTAGACAGCTTGAACACTGAAGCTTTCTTT.